Listed here are 5 T cell receptor beta chains from one sample, sequenced in a study of blood T cell repertoires in COVID-19. Sequenced by immunoSEQ multiplex PCR; TCRdb stores in-frame clones only, minus some. The sample lists hundreds of thousands of clones, 88% occurring once. The sequenced material came from PBMCs or T cells enriched from blood (not recorded which). These TCRs come from a middle-aged woman with acute COVID-19.

The J gene is TRBJ2-6, the V gene TRBV5-4; 8 bases are shared with TRBD1. CDR3 length: 20 residues. V shed 2 bases, J shed 3 bases, and the junction held 16 bases outside the gene matches. Germline V gives CDR1 SGHNT, CDR2 YYREEE (reference sequence). CDR3: CASSLSHQGATSGGANVLTF. The DNA of the CDR3 is TGTGCCAGCAGCTTATCCCATCAGGGGGCGACCTCTGGTGGGGCCAACGTCCTGACTTTC.

This chain joins TRBV7-8 and TRBJ2-7; unclear D gene. Germline CDR1 reads SGHVS; CDR2 reads FQNEAQ. CDR3 length: 19 residues. The V end lost 0 bases, the J end lost 0 bases, and 21 bases lay between the germline ends. CDR3 DNA: TGTGCCAGCAGCTTAGCGGCGTTTAACACAGAATATTTCTCCTACGAGCAGTACTTC. Translated: CASSLAAFNTEYFSYEQYF.

The chain uses TRBV24-1 and TRBJ2-6; 8 bases agree with TRBD1. Germline trimming cut 4 bases from V and 0 bases from J; bases unmatched to any gene: 7. Germline V lookup: CDR1 KGHDR, CDR2 SFDVKD. This CDR3 contains 18 residues. CDR3 DNA: TGTGCCACCAGTGAGACACAGGGGGGAAACTCTGGGGCCAACGTCCTGACTTTC. As protein: CATSETQGGNSGANVLTF.

This clone has more than one count but fewer than ten. The rearrangement uses TRBV7-2 and TRBJ1-2; D call uncertain. CDR3 length equals 14 residues. Per germline, CDR1 SGHTA and CDR2 FQGNSA. V lost 5 bases and J 6 bases, leaving 16 bases between the germline ends. Here the CDR3 DNA reads TGTGCCAGCAGCAAATTATCCGCCGGGGATGGCTACACCTTC. This sequence encodes CASSKLSAGDGYTF.

This CDR3 is CASRDSGVGELFF. CDR3 nucleotide sequence: TGTGCCAGCAGAGATAGCGGGGTCGGGGAGCTGTTTTTT. This chain joins TRBV6-5 and TRBJ2-2; 8 bases map to TRBD2. CDR1 is MNHEY and CDR2 is SVGAGI in the germline V gene. V was pared by 6 bases and J by 7 bases, with 4 bases of the junction left unmatched. The CDR3 length is 13 residues.